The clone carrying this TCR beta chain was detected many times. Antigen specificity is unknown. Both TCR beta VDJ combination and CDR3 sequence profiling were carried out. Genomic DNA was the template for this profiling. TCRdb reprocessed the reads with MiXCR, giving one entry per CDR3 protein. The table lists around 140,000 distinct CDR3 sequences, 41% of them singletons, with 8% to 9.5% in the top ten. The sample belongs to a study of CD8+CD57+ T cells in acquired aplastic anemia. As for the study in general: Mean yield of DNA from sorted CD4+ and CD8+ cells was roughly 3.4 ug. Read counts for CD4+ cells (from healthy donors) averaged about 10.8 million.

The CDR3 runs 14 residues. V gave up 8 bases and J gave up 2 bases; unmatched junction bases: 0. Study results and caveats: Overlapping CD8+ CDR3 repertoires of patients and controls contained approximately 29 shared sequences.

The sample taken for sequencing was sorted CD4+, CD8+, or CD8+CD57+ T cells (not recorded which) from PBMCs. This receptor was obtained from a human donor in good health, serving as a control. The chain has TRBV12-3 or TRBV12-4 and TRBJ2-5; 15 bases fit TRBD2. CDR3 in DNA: TGTGCCAGCGGGACTAGCGGGGGGCAAGAGACCCAGTACTTC. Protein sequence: CASGTSGGQETQYF.